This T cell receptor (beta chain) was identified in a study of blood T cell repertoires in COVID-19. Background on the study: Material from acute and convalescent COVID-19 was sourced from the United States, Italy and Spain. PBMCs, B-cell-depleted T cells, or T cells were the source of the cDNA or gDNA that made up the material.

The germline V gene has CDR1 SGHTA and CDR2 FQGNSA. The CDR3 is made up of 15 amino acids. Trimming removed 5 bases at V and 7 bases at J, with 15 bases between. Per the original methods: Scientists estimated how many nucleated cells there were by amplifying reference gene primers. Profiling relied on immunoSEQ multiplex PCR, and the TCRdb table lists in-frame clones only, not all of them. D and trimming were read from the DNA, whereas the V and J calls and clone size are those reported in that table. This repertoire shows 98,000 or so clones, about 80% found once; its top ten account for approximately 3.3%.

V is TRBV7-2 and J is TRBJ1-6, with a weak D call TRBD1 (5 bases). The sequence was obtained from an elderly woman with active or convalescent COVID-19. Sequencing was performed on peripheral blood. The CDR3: CASSPEGGANSPLHF. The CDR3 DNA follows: TGTGCCAGCAGCCCAGAAGGCGGGGCGAATTCACCCCTCCACTTT. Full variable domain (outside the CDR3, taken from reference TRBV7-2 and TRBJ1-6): GAGVSQSPSNKVTEKGKDVELRCDPISGHTALYWYRQSLGQGLEFLIYFQGNSAPDKSGLPSDRFSAERTGGSVSTLTIQRTQQEDSAVYLCASSPEGGANSPLHFGNGTRLTVT.